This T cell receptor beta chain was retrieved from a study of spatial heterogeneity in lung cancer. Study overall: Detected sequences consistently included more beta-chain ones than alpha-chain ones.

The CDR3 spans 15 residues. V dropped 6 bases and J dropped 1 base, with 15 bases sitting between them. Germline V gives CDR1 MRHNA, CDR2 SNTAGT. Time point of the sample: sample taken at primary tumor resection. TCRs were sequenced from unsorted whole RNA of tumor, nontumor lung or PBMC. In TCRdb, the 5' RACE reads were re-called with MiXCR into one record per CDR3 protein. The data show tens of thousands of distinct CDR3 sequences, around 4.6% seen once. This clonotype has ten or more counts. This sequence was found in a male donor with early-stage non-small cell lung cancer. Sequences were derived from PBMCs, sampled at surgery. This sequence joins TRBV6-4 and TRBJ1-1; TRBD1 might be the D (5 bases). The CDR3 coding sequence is TGTGCCAGCAGGGATACAGGATTGAGGAACACTGAAGCTTTCTTT. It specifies CASRDTGLRNTEAFF.